The sequence of this T cell receptor (beta chain) was determined in a study of post-analysis software for immune sequencing data. Across the whole study: Relapsing-remitting, secondary progressive and progressive-relapsing multiple sclerosis courses were included. Broader study findings: Significantly lower normalized Chao1 diversity was found in patients with multiple sclerosis relative to controls. Under F measure analysis, samples from one preparation batch co-clustered strongly. A handful of TRBV segments were significantly more frequent in patients than in controls. TRBV5-6, TRBV5-1 and TRBV20-1 were among these segments.

Germline V gives CDR1 SGHRS, CDR2 YFSETQ. The CDR3 is made up of 14 amino acids. cDNA libraries for TCR beta contained unique molecular identifiers. TCRdb called the PCR reads again in MiXCR, with one record for every CDR3 protein. Counted here are about 820,000 distinct CDR3 sequences, approximately 57% occurring once; the ten biggest clones make up 4.6%. Turning to this clonotype: Antigen: not known. At one of its ends the junction is not consistent with the germline gene, which may arise from a read error.

Sequences were obtained from blood. The TCR sequence derives from a girl aged 5-17 years with multiple sclerosis. V usage is TRBV5-1 and J usage is TRBJ2-7, with D unresolved. CDR3 loop: CASSQEAVTYEQDF. The CDR3 nucleotides read TGCGCCAGCAGCCAAGAGGCCGTAACCTACGAGCAGGACTTC.